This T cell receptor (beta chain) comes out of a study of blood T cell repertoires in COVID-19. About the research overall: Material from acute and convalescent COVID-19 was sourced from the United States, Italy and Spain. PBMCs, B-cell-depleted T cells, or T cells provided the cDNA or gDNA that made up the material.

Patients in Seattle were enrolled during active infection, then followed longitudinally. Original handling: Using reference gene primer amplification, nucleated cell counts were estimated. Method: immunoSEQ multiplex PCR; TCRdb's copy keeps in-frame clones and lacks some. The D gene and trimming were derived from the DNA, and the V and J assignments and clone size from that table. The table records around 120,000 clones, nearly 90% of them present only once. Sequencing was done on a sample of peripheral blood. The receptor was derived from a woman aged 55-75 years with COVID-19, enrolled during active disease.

CDR3 nucleotide sequence: TGTGCCACTGGACAGGGCTCCTACGAGCAGTACTTC. As protein: CATGQGSYEQYF. The rearrangement joins TRBV19 to TRBJ2-7, with 8 bases lining up with TRBD1. The CDR3 length is 12 residues. Per germline, CDR1 LNHDA and CDR2 SQIVND (reference sequence). The V gene end was trimmed by 10 bases and the J gene end by 0 bases; junction bases not matched to a gene: 2.